The entry that follows covers one TCR beta chain sequence. The antigen is undetermined. The data stem from a study of vaccination and CD4 T cells after COVID-19. Oncomine TCR Beta short-read sequencing was applied to DNA from cultured CD4+ T cells. TCRdb called the PCR reads again in MiXCR, with one record for every CDR3 protein. The sample has some 15,000 distinct CDR3 sequences, 50% seen once. This CDR3 has 14 residues. The J segment lost 6 bases and the V segment lost 3 bases, leaving 6 bases of the junction unmatched. CDR1 SGDLS and CDR2 YYNGEE come from the germline V gene. As for treatment: approximately 9-day PBMC culture with coronavirus spike peptide pools or control peptides (ViraFEST assay).

The chain employs TRBV9 and TRBJ2-3, with TRBD2 matching over 8 bases. The TCR was taken from a human donor who had recovered from COVID-19. Sequenced: CD4+ T cells from blood, cultured in vitro. CDR3 in amino acids: CASSDQTGGDTQYF. The CDR3, as DNA: TGTGCCAGCAGCGACCAAACGGGAGGGGATACGCAGTATTTT. Variable domain in full (rest from reference TRBV9 and TRBJ2-3): DSGVTQTPKHLITATGQRVTLRCSPRSGDLSVYWYQQSLDQGLQFLIQYYNGEERAKGNILERFSAQQFPDLHSELNLSSLELGDSALYFCASSDQTGGDTQYFGPGTRLTVL.